This TCR beta chain was recorded in a study of beta chain features in type 1 diabetes. Study-wide findings and caveats: Within each of all four CD4+ subsets, Type 1 diabetes patients had TCRB CDR3s that were moderately but significantly shorter. Insertions were fewer and deletions more numerous at VDJ junctions in type 1 diabetes patients.

The table lists this clone with a few counts. Its specificity is not known. CDR3 length: 18 amino acids. V was cut by 0 bases and J by 8 bases, with 24 bases left in between. CDR1 is SGDLS and CDR2 is YYNGEE in the germline V gene. Of the isolated RNA, all was reverse transcribed, and so the sequenced material was expressed TCRB transcripts. Only in-frame clones appear in the TCRdb table, and some are missing; sequencing was by immunoSEQ multiplex PCR. The sample has hundreds of thousands of clones; more than 13% are singletons. The source of this sequence is a man between 18 and 29 years old with type 1 diabetes. Sequencing was carried out using naive CD4+ T cells from blood. The chain couples TRBV9 to TRBJ2-1, with a weak D call TRBD1 (6 bases). The CDR3, as DNA: TGTGCCAGCAGCGTAGCCCCAACAACAGGGAATGGGGCGGATGAGCAGTTCTTC. It encodes CASSVAPTTGNGADEQFF.